The present T cell receptor (beta chain) was sequenced within a study of shared clonotypes between healthy human individuals. Here immunoSEQ multiplex PCR was the method, and the copy in TCRdb shows in-frame clones only, minus some. This sample has around 2.5 million clones; approximately 93% occur once, and the top ten carry approximately 0.36%. The origin of this receptor is a man between 18 and 35 years old in good health. Some clones in this sample may be carry-over from other donors' samples. Sample: naive CD4+ T cells from PBMCs. Subset of the sample: CD45RA+ positively selected.

The CDR3 loop is CASSFRQGYNEQYF. In nucleotides, the CDR3 is TGCGCCAGCAGCTTCCGACAGGGTTACAACGAGCAGTACTTC. The rearrangement joins TRBV5-1 to TRBJ2-7, with 7 nucleotides matching TRBD1. CDR1 is SGHRS and CDR2 is YFSETQ in the germline V gene. This CDR3 has 14 residues. V was clipped by 2 bases and J by 5 bases; unmatched bases: 7.